This T cell receptor beta chain was found in a study of blood T cells in healthy people across ages. The study's findings and limits: Investigators treated diversity estimates from one million T cells as underestimates. The donors' CMV status was not determined, possibly confounding changes in expanded clonotypes.

This CDR3 spans 14 amino acids. The germline V gene encodes CDR1 GTSNPN and CDR2 SVGIG (reference sequence). Then a second PCR, running roughly 7 to 11 cycles, was carried out with a sample-barcoded 5' primer and a J-beta primer mix. A single record per CDR3 protein comes from TCRdb applying MiXCR to the 5' RACE reads. Here the sample spans about a million distinct CDR3 sequences, less than 45% being singletons. Details on this clonotype: The antigen remains unidentified.

Donation came from healthy Caucasian individuals in Russia who were aged about 6 to 100. V and J are TRBV30 and TRBJ2-1, with TRBD2 as a possible D gene (5 bases). The J call may be wrong; the DNA end is better matched by TRBJ2-7. The sequencing sample was made of blood. This receptor was taken from a man between 18 and 35 years old in good health. In DNA form, the CDR3 reads TGTGCCTGGAGTGGAGCGGACTCCTACAATGAGCAGTACTTC. It yields the protein CAWSGADSYNEQYF.